Listed below are T cell receptor beta chains from one sample, sequenced in a study of T cells in Graves' hyperthyroidism and ophthalmopathy. TCRdb reprocessed the multiplex PCR reads via MiXCR and lists one record per CDR3 protein. This sample has 300,000 to 500,000 distinct CDR3 sequences; over 12% occur once, and the top ten carry 25% to 30%. The specimen was blood. The receptors were sampled from a man in his forties or fifties with Graves' ophthalmopathy. Each CDR3 is given with its conserved first and last residue. D genes are given only for firm matches. The size of a clone is reported for some rows only, either as once, few or many, or as a class for expanded clones.

V gene	clone size	J gene	D gene	CDR3 protein	CDR3 DNA
TRBV3-1	many	TRBJ2-1	TRBD2	CASSHGTSGYEQFF	TGTGCCAGCAGCCATGGGACTAGCGGATATGAGCAGTTCTTC
TRBV7-9	many	TRBJ2-7	NA	CASSFLGFEQYF	TGTGCCAGCAGCTTCCTGGGGTTCGAGCAGTACTTC
TRBV6-5	few	TRBJ1-5	NA	CASITGSWPQHF	TGTGCCAGCATTACGGGGAGTTGGCCCCAGCATTTT
TRBV19	many	TRBJ1-1	NA	CASSIDRGVYTEAFF	TGTGCCAGTAGTATAGATAGAGGGGTATACACTGAAGCTTTCTTT
TRBV6-6	many	TRBJ1-1	NA	CASSYFLGANTEAFF	TGTGCCAGCAGTTACTTTCTGGGGGCGAACACTGAAGCTTTCTTT
TRBV3-1	few	TRBJ2-1	TRBD2	CASSRTSGPYNEQFF	TGTGCCAGCAGCCGAACTAGCGGGCCTTACAATGAGCAGTTCTTC
TRBV3-1	NA	TRBJ2-4	TRBD2	CASSQPGLANIQYF	TGTGCCAGCAGCCAACCGGGACTAGCAAACATTCAGTACTTC
TRBV12-3/TRBV12-4	many	TRBJ2-2	NA	CASNVLGGTGELFF	TGTGCCAGCAATGTACTAGGGGGCACCGGGGAGCTGTTTTTT
TRBV13	many	TRBJ2-3	TRBD2	CASSSPSGNTQYF	TGTGCCAGCAGCTCTCCTAGCGGGAATACGCAGTATTTT
TRBV5-1	NA	TRBJ1-3	NA	CASSSGTTGNTIYF	TGCGCCAGCAGCTCTGGGACTACGGGAAACACCATATATTTT
TRBV20-1	NA	TRBJ1-2	NA	CSGEGHRGYTF	TGCAGTGGGGAGGGACATCGGGGCTACACCTTC
TRBV12-3/TRBV12-4	many	TRBJ2-7	TRBD2	CASSLGISGRYEQYF	TGTGCCAGCAGTTTGGGTATTAGCGGGAGGTACGAGCAGTACTTC
TRBV19	NA	TRBJ2-6	NA	CASSAGPGANVLTF	TGTGCCAGTAGCGCGGGGCCTGGGGCCAACGTCCTGACTTTC
TRBV11-2	NA	TRBJ1-6	NA	CASSLAGQSNSPLHF	TGTGCCAGCAGCTTAGCGGGGCAAAGCAATTCACCCCTCCACTTT
TRBV20-1	many	TRBJ2-7	NA	CSARDIGREQYF	TGCAGTGCTAGGGACATAGGGCGCGAGCAGTACTTC
TRBV2	many	TRBJ2-7	TRBD1	CASIGTGEVGEQYF	TGTGCCAGCATAGGGACAGGGGAGGTCGGCGAGCAGTACTTC
TRBV5-4	NA	TRBJ1-1	NA	CASSLVSRQGADTEAFF	TGTGCCAGCAGCTTGGTCTCCCGTCAGGGAGCGGACACTGAAGCTTTCTTT
TRBV7-6	few	TRBJ1-5	NA	CASSLGPGQPQHF	TGTGCCAGCAGCTTAGGGCCGGGACAGCCCCAGCATTTT
TRBV2	NA	TRBJ2-2	NA	CASSDGLRPVITGELFF	TGTGCCAGCAGTGACGGCTTGAGACCTGTCATAACCGGGGAGCTGTTTTTT
TRBV4-1	many	TRBJ2-1	NA	CASSSARSYEQFF	TGCGCCAGCAGCTCGGCCAGGAGCTATGAGCAGTTCTTC
TRBV28	many	TRBJ2-2	NA	CASRPGPGELFF	TGTGCCAGCAGACCTGGGCCCGGGGAGCTGTTTTTT
TRBV29-1	few	TRBJ2-1	NA	CSQLNRDNEQFF	TGCAGCCAACTCAACAGGGACAATGAGCAGTTCTTC
TRBV9	NA	TRBJ2-7	TRBD1	CASSVDRDSYEQCF	TGTGCCAGCAGCGTCGACAGGGATTCCTACGAGCAGTGCTTC
TRBV6-1	many	TRBJ1-5	NA	CASSELGSNQPQHF	TGTGCCAGCAGTGAACTGGGCAGCAATCAGCCCCAGCATTTT
TRBV5-1	many	TRBJ2-4	TRBD2	CASSPQTSGRAGVAKNIQYF	TGCGCCAGCAGCCCCCAGACTAGCGGGAGGGCCGGGGTGGCCAAAAACATTCAGTACTTC
TRBV24-1	few	TRBJ2-3	NA	CATSDYRRNTDTQYF	TGTGCCACCAGTGATTACAGAAGAAACACAGATACGCAGTATTTT
TRBV5-1	many	TRBJ2-7	TRBD1	CASSLGQGGFDEQYF	TGCGCCAGCAGCTTGGGACAGGGGGGATTCGACGAGCAGTACTTC
TRBV18	NA	TRBJ2-7	TRBD2	CASSPRGISGKSGYEQYF	TGTGCCAGCTCACCGAGGGGCATTAGCGGGAAGAGCGGCTACGAGCAGTACTTC
TRBV2	many	TRBJ1-5	NA	CASSRFLGADSNQPQHF	TGTGCCAGCAGTCGTTTTTTGGGGGCAGATAGCAATCAGCCCCAGCATTTT
TRBV13	many	TRBJ2-7	TRBD2	CASSDSGSSYEQYF	TGTGCCAGCAGCGATAGCGGGAGTTCCTACGAGCAGTACTTC
TRBV25-1	few	TRBJ2-4	TRBD2	CASSEGAPGLAGPLAKNIQYF	TGTGCCAGCAGTGAAGGGGCTCCGGGACTAGCGGGACCCCTAGCCAAAAACATTCAGTACTTC
TRBV29-1	few	TRBJ2-7	TRBD2	CSVEGGGFSYEQYF	TGCAGCGTTGAAGGGGGGGGGTTCTCCTACGAGCAGTACTTC
TRBV4-1	NA	TRBJ2-3	NA	CASSQGYQSTDTQYF	TGCGCCAGCAGCCAAGGATACCAGAGCACAGATACGCAGTATTTT
TRBV6-1	NA	TRBJ1-6	NA	CASRGPYNSPLHF	TGTGCCAGCAGAGGACCGTATAATTCACCCCTCCACTTT
TRBV5-6	few	TRBJ2-1	TRBD2	CASSWGTNSYNEQFF	TGTGCCAGCAGCTGGGGGACTAACTCCTACAATGAGCAGTTCTTC
TRBV29-1	few	TRBJ1-3	NA	CSVGGAGNTIYF	TGCAGCGTTGGAGGGGCTGGAAACACCATATATTTT
TRBV2	many	TRBJ1-4	TRBD1	CASRYRTGGNEKLFF	TGTGCCAGCAGATACCGGACAGGGGGAAATGAAAAACTGTTTTTT
TRBV11-2	many	TRBJ1-5	TRBD1	CASSSRQGALSNQPQHF	TGTGCCAGCAGCTCTAGACAGGGGGCACTTAGCAATCAGCCCCAGCATTTT
TRBV29-1	NA	TRBJ2-1	NA	CSVDGRDPNSKDEQFF	TGCAGCGTTGATGGACGGGACCCGAATAGTAAGGATGAGCAGTTCTTC
TRBV6-2/TRBV6-3	many	TRBJ2-3	NA	CASSYSGEQYF	TGTGCCAGCAGTTACTCCGGAGAGCAGTATTTT
TRBV28	many	TRBJ2-3	TRBD2	CASSLFPSGISDTQYF	TGTGCCAGCAGTTTATTCCCTAGCGGGATTTCAGATACGCAGTATTTT
TRBV19	NA	TRBJ2-7	NA	CASSIRSYEQYF	TGTGCCAGTAGTATAAGGTCCTACGAGCAGTACTTC